Shown below are 21 T cell receptor beta chains from a single sample sequenced in a study of blood T cell repertoires in COVID-19 (dated by TCRdb to 2018 to 2021). Library preparation was by the immunoSEQ multiplex PCR assay. TCRdb re-hosts the immuneACCESS table, in-frame sequences only. Its copies lack some clones; in the studies checked, an unresolved V gene accounts for under half of them, and the cause for the rest is not known. The sample contains hundreds of thousands of clones, 75% to 90% of them found a single time. The ten biggest clones cover 1% to 1.3% of the sample. Sequencing was done on a sample of PBMCs or T cells enriched from blood (not recorded which). These receptors were taken from a man aged 30 to 45 who had recovered from COVID-19.

V is TRBV6-6 and J is TRBJ1-3, with 7 bases identical to TRBD1. The CDR3 length is 15 residues. The germline V gene has CDR1 MNHNY and CDR2 SVGAGI (reference sequence). The junction had 8 bases not matched to a gene; V was cut back by 5 bases and J by 4 bases. CDR3 protein: CASSPGNRGGNTIYF. CDR3 DNA sequence: TGTGCCAGCAGTCCCGGGAACAGGGGAGGAAACACCATATATTTT.

The rearrangement uses TRBV28 and TRBJ2-1, with 10 nucleotides matching TRBD2. The CDR3 sequence is 16 residues long. With V trimmed by 2 bases and J by 3 bases, 4 bases remained unmatched. The germline gives CDR1 MDHEN, CDR2 SYDVKM. The CDR3 reads CASSLGGTSVYNEQFF. The CDR3 DNA follows: TGTGCCAGCAGTTTAGGCGGGACTAGCGTCTACAATGAGCAGTTCTTC.

The gene calls are TRBV25-1 and TRBJ2-7, with D possibly TRBD1 on 6 matching bases. The CDR3 spans 14 residues. The V and J ends lost 0 bases and 5 bases respectively, with 11 bases between them. Germline assignment: CDR1 MGHDK and CDR2 SYGVNS. CDR3 in DNA: TGTGCCAGCAGTGAATATCCGGACAGAGACGAGCAGTACTTC. Translating gives CASSEYPDRDEQYF.

This clone was found a few times. The rearrangement links TRBV4-2 to TRBJ2-7; perhaps TRBD1 as D (5 bases). V lost 0 bases, J lost 7 bases, and 10 bases lay in between. The V gene's germline CDR1 is LGHNA and CDR2 YNFKEQ. CDR3 length: 13 residues. CDR3 residues: CASSQDWGDEQYF. Written as DNA, the CDR3 is TGTGCCAGCAGCCAAGATTGGGGCGATGAGCAGTACTTC.

The V call is TRBV5-4, the J call TRBJ1-1; 8 bases are a match to TRBD1. Looked up from germline, CDR1 is SGHNT and CDR2 is YYREEE (reference sequence). The V segment lost 2 bases and the J segment 1 base; nucleotides outside the gene matches: 7. The CDR3 covers 16 residues. This chain's CDR3 is CASSFRTGTGNTEAFF. Written as DNA, the CDR3 is TGTGCCAGCAGCTTTCGGACCGGGACAGGGAACACTGAAGCTTTCTTT.

This clone was observed at least ten times. The chain links TRBV18 to TRBJ2-2; no clear D gene. The germline V gene has CDR1 KGHSH and CDR2 LQKENI. Between the trimmed V and J ends, which lost 3 bases and 3 bases, there was a span of 14 bases. This CDR3 is built from 16 residues. The CDR3 bases are TGTGCCAGCTCACCTTTGTTGCGTCGGGACACCGGGGAGCTGTTTTTT. This translates into CASSPLLRRDTGELFF.

The chain combines TRBV5-4 with TRBJ2-1; 7 bases line up with TRBD2. V was pared by 4 bases and J by 0 bases, with 10 bases of the junction left unmatched. This CDR3 comprises 17 residues. Germline-derived CDR1 and CDR2 are SGHNT and YYREEE (reference sequence). CDR3 bases: TGTGCCAGCAGCCATACAACTAGCGTTAGCTCCTACAATGAGCAGTTCTTC. This translates into CASSHTTSVSSYNEQFF.

V gene TRBV5-8 combines with J gene TRBJ1-2; D is unresolved. V was pared by 4 bases and J by 8 bases, with 15 bases between. Germline CDR1 is SGHTS and CDR2 is YDEGEE. The CDR3 has 13 residues. The CDR3 DNA reads TGTGCCAGCAGCAAGGACTCAGGCTGGGGCTACACCTTC. Translated, it gives CASSKDSGWGYTF.

At least ten counts were recorded for this clone. V usage is TRBV29-1 and J usage is TRBJ2-6; TRBD1 agrees at 8 bases. There are 18 residues in the CDR3. The V and J ends lost 7 bases and 4 bases, in that order; junction bases with no gene match: 18. Germline V CDR1 and CDR2: SQVTM, ANQGSEA. The CDR3 bases are TGCAGCGCCATATTAACGGGACAGGCGGTCGGAGGGGCCAACGTCCTGACTTTC. It yields the protein CSAILTGQAVGGANVLTF.

This sequence joins TRBV9 and TRBJ2-3; TRBD1 aligns across 8 bases. Germline V lookup: CDR1 SGDLS, CDR2 YYNGEE. CDR3 size: 15 residues. J was trimmed by 6 bases and V by 0 bases; bases with no gene match: 6. CDR3 residues: CASSVVGQGRDTQYF. CDR3 nucleotide sequence: TGTGCCAGCAGCGTAGTCGGACAGGGAAGGGATACGCAGTATTTT.

The chain uses TRBV29-1 and TRBJ2-1, with TRBD1 identical over 8 bases. The trim removed 4 bases at V and 0 bases at J, leaving 2 bases unmatched. The CDR3 contains 14 residues. Germline-derived CDR1 and CDR2 are SQVTM and ANQGSEA. The CDR3 region has the DNA TGCAGCGTTGGGACAGGGAGCTCCTACAATGAGCAGTTCTTC. This sequence encodes CSVGTGSSYNEQFF.

The count of this clone is one. This rearrangement joins TRBV4-1 to TRBJ1-5, with no clear D. In germline, CDR1 is MGHRA, CDR2 YSYEKL. The germline V and J ends were trimmed by 2 bases and 4 bases, with 12 bases remaining between them. This CDR3 region has 15 residues. CDR3 DNA sequence: TGCGCCAGCAGCCAAATCCCGGGAATAAATCAGCCCCAGCATTTT. Its translation: CASSQIPGINQPQHF.

V gene TRBV21-1 combines with J gene TRBJ1-1; the table's D gene call, TRBD1, was not cross checked with the DNA. TRBV21-1 is a known pseudogene. The CDR3 has 14 amino acids. CDR3: CASVKGNGNTEAFF. The CDR3 DNA reads as TGTGCCAGCGTAAAGGGGAACGGGAACACTGAAGCTTTCTTT.

The CDR3 loop reads CASSQATGSTSTEQYF. CDR3 sequence (DNA): TGTGCCAGCAGCCAGGCCACAGGCTCAACCTCGACTGAGCAGTACTTC. The chain joins TRBV4-2 to TRBJ2-7; D is perhaps TRBD1 (5 bases). V lost 3 bases and J lost 7, with 22 bases in between. CDR1 and CDR2 from the germline V gene are LGHNA and YNFKEQ. The CDR3 covers 16 residues.

This rearrangement joins TRBV6-5 to TRBJ1-6; 8 bases are a match to TRBD1. With 9 bases clipped from V and 14 bases from J, the junction kept 9 bases outside the gene matches. CDR3 length: 12 residues. Germline lookup yields CDR1 MNHEY and CDR2 SVGAGI. CDR3 sequence reads: CASIGQGWTLHF. The CDR3 DNA reads TGTGCCAGTATTGGACAGGGTTGGACCCTCCACTTT.

The chain combines TRBV2 with TRBJ2-5, with TRBD2 matching 9 bases. This CDR3 is 14 amino acids long. Germline trimming cut 7 bases from V and 4 bases from J; bases unmatched to any gene: 7. Germline values: CDR1 SNHLY, CDR2 FYNNEI. This CDR3 reads CASNRAGGVETQYF. As DNA, the CDR3 is TGTGCCAGCAACCGAGCGGGAGGAGTAGAGACCCAGTACTTC.

This clone showed up just once. The J gene is TRBJ2-7, the V gene TRBV11-2; 10 nucleotides line up with TRBD2. The CDR3 is made up of 15 amino acids. Germline V gene sequence: CDR1 SGHAT, CDR2 FQNNGV. With V trimmed by 7 bases and J by 2 bases, 8 bases remained unmatched. This CDR3 reads CASNLGTSVTYEQYF. In DNA, the CDR3 is TGTGCCAGCAATCTCGGGACTAGCGTCACCTACGAGCAGTACTTC.

The chain recombines TRBV12-3 or TRBV12-4 with TRBJ2-1; D unresolved. The V and J ends lost 5 bases and 4 bases respectively, with 9 bases between them. The CDR3 spans 13 residues. CDR3 bases: TGTGCCAGCAGTGTCCAGAATTACAATGAGCAGTTCTTC. It translates to CASSVQNYNEQFF.

The V gene is TRBV18, the J gene TRBJ2-7; TRBD2 might be the D (5 bases). The CDR3 contains 12 residues. The V gene's germline CDR1 is KGHSH and CDR2 LQKENI. V shed 2 bases and J shed 11 bases, with 13 bases lying between them. CDR3 sequence reads: CASSPARGFEYF. CDR3 DNA: TGTGCCAGCTCACCAGCTCGAGGGTTTGAGTACTTC. Complete variable domain (other parts from reference TRBV18 and TRBJ2-7): NAGVMQNPRHLVRRRGQEARLRCSPMKGHSHVYWYRQLPEEGLKFMVYLQKENIIDESGMPKERFSAEFPKEGPSILRIQQVVRGDSAAYFCASSPARGFEYFGPGTRLTVT.

The rearrangement joins TRBV5-4 to TRBJ1-1, with TRBD1 matching over 8 bases. CDR1 and CDR2 from the germline V gene are SGHNT and YYREEE (reference sequence). The CDR3 covers 15 residues. After removal of 4 bases from V and 6 bases from J, the junction contained 11 bases not matched to a gene. For the CDR3, the DNA is TGTGCCAGCAGCCCTGACAGGGGTGTAAGCTCTGAAGCTTTCTTT. Protein sequence: CASSPDRGVSSEAFF.

The gene calls are TRBV19 and TRBJ2-2; the match to TRBD1 covers 8 bases. V shed 5 bases, J shed 3 bases, and the junction held 5 bases outside the gene matches. This CDR3 region has 15 residues. Germline CDR1 reads LNHDA; CDR2 reads SQIVND (reference sequence). The CDR3 coding sequence is TGTGCCAGTAGTCTTGGACAGGGCCACACCGGGGAGCTGTTTTTT. The encoded protein is CASSLGQGHTGELFF.